This T cell receptor (beta chain) was sequenced during a study of CD8 T cells in Susac syndrome (dated by TCRdb to about 2019). With regard to the full study: The study used repertoire sequencing to test whether antigen drove CD8+ T cell activation and differentiation in Susac syndrome.

Sequences SGHNT (CDR1) and YENEEA (CDR2) are obtained from the germline V gene. V and J are truncated by 2 bases and 8 bases respectively, leaving an intervening sequence of 9 bases. Inclusive of the bounding cysteine and phenylalanine, the CDR3 is 12 residues long. Only the CDR3 DNA stays, 36 bases, in frame from base 1. Points the paper makes about the study in general: The number of individuals in the TCR sequencing and HLA analysis was acknowledged as relatively small.

Peripheral blood CD8+ and CD4+ T cells from healthy donors, Susac syndrome patients and multiple sclerosis patients were profiled using high-throughput TCR beta sequencing. Treatment-naive patients with stable or active relapsing-remitting disease fulfilling revised McDonald criteria were used as multiple sclerosis controls. Bulk CD8+ and CD4+ T cells were purified by magnetic negative isolation, whereas CD8+ TEMRA cells were enriched by FACS. Blood was collected in EDTA tubes and processed within 24 hours, with PBMCs isolated through density gradient centrifugation. PBMCs intended for TCR sequencing were cryopreserved in liquid nitrogen and were subsequently thawed in a 37 degrees C water bath. Purity of sorted or isolated CD4+, CD8+ and CD8+ TEMRA cells was at least 90%. As to this clonotype: No cognate antigen has been identified for it. No clone much larger than this one lies a single base away; base qualities are absent.

RNA was extracted using the RNeasy kit, and roughly 0.5 to 1 microgram was reverse transcribed with random hexamers. The immunoSEQ multiplex PCR assay, covering 54 Vbeta and 13 Jbeta segments, was used to amplify TCR beta CDR3 regions. PCR amplification bias was corrected by using a synthetic template baseline for primer optimization and computational correction. In the source study's methods: Only productive sequences were kept, with reads annotated to V, D and J genes according to IMGT and analyzed in immunoSEQ Analyzer. Clonality was computed as one minus Shannon entropy normalized by log2 of the number of productive unique sequences. For each patient and control, public and private clones were evaluated within the 100 most prevalent clones. Clones were defined as Susac-specific if absent from the healthy and MS cohorts, from 1052 published viral clones and from other ImmuneACCESS disease sequences. In TCRdb, the public reads were trimmed at Q25 with fastp and aligned with MiXCR, with productive beta chains retained. Rows matching on CDR3 protein sequence are summarized as one entry with the most common DNA and genes. The V and J calls were not made by the authors but by TCRdb's processing. The sample has roughly 200,000 distinct CDR3 sequences on record, approximately 95% of them singletons. In total, the top ten clones hold approximately 0.082% of the sample.

The sample taken for sequencing was CD4+ T cells from PBMCs. The chain couples TRBV11-3 to TRBJ1-2; the D gene is not confidently resolved. The origin of this receptor is a human donor with multiple sclerosis. DNA sequence: TGTGCCAGCAGCTTAAACGGGAAAGGCTACACCTTC. It specifies CASSLNGKGYTF.